The clone carrying this TCR beta chain was observed a few times. The CDR3 runs 16 residues. Germline V gene data show CDR1 as SGHRS and CDR2 as YFSETQ. The V end was cut by 1 base, the J end by 3 bases, with 13 bases between. The data originate from a study of blood T cell repertoires in COVID-19. Study at large: Sample material is recorded as cDNA or gDNA derived from T cells, B-cell-depleted T cells, or PBMCs.

Libraries were prepared by immunoSEQ multiplex PCR; TCRdb keeps only in-frame clonotypes and omits some of them. The sample carries over 110,000 clones, around 80% recorded once. The sample consisted of peripheral blood. This receptor was obtained from a man in his sixties with active or convalescent COVID-19. V gene TRBV5-1 combines with J gene TRBJ2-2, with D perhaps matching TRBD1 (5 bases). This chain's CDR3 is CASSLRQGIYTGELFF. The CDR3 DNA is TGCGCCAGCAGCTTGAGGCAGGGAATATACACCGGGGAGCTGTTTTTT.